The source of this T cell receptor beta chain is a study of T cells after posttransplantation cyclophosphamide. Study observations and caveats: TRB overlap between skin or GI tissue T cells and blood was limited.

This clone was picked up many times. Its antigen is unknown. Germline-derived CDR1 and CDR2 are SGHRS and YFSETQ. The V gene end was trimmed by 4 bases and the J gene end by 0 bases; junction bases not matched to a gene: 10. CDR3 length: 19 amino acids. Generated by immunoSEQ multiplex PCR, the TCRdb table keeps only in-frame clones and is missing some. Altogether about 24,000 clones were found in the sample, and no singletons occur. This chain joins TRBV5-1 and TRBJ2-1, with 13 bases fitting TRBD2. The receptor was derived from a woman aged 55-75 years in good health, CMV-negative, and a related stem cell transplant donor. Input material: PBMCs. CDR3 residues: CASSLLGLAGSLSYNEQFF. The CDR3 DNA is TGCGCCAGCAGCCTCTTGGGACTAGCGGGATCCCTCTCCTACAATGAGCAGTTCTTC.